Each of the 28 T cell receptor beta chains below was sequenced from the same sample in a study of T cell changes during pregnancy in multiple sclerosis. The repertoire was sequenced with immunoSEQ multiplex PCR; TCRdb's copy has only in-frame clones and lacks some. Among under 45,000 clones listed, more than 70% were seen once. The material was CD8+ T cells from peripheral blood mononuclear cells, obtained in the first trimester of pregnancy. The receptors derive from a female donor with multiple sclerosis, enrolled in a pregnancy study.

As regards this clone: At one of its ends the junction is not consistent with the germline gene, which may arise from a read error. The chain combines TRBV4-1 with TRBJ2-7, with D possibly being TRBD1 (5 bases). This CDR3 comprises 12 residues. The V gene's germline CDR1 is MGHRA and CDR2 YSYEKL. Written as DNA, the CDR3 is TGCGTCAGCAGCCCGCAGGGCTACGAGCAGTACTTC. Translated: CVSSPQGYEQYF.

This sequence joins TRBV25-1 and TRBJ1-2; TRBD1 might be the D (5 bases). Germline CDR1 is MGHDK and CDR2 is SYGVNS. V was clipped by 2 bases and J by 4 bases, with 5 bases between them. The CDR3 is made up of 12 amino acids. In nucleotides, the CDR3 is TGTGCCAGCAGTGAAGGGGCCTATGGCTACACCTTC. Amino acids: CASSEGAYGYTF.

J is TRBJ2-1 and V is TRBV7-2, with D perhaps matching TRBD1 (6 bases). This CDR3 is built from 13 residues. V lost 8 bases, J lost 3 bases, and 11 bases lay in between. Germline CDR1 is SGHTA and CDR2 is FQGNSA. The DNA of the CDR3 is TGTGCCAGCGGGACACAGAACTACAATGAGCAGTTCTTC. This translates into CASGTQNYNEQFF.

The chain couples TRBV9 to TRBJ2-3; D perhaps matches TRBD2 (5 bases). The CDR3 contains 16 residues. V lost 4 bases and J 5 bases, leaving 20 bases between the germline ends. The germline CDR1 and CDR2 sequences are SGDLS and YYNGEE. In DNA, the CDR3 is TGTGCCAGCAGCTCCGACCCCGAGGGTGCACAAGATACGCAGTATTTT. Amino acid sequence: CASSSDPEGAQDTQYF. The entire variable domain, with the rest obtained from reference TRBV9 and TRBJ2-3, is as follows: DSGVTQTPKHLITATGQRVTLRCSPRSGDLSVYWYQQSLDQGLQFLIQYYNGEERAKGNILERFSAQQFPDLHSELNLSSLELGDSALYFCASSSDPEGAQDTQYFGPGTRLTVL.

The CDR3 DNA reads TGCGCCAGCAGTTCAACTGCGAACACCGGGGAGCTGTTTTTT. This codes for CASSSTANTGELFF. The chain couples TRBV10-1 to TRBJ2-2; D is unresolved. Germline CDR1 and CDR2: WNHNN and SYGVQD (reference sequence). The CDR3 is 14 residues long. With 5 bases removed from V and 0 bases from J, the gap between germline ends came to 7 bases.

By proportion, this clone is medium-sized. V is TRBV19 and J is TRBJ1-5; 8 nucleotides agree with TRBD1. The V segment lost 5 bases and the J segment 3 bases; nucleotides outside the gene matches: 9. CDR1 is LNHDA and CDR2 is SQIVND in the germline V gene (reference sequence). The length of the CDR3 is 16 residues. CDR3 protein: CASSGTGGTNNQPQHF. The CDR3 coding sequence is TGTGCCAGTAGTGGAACAGGGGGGACGAACAATCAGCCCCAGCATTTT.

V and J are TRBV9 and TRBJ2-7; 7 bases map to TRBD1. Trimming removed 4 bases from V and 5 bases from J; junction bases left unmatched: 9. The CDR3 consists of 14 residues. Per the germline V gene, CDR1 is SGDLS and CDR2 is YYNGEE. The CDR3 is CASSPGTVSHEQYF. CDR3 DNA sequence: TGTGCCAGCAGCCCGGGGACAGTCAGTCACGAGCAGTACTTC.

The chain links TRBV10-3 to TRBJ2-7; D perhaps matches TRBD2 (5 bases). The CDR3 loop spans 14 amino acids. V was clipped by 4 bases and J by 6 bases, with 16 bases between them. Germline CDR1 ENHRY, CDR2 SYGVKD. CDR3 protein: CAISAPQTSGEQYF. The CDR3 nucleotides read TGTGCCATCAGTGCGCCCCAAACTAGTGGCGAGCAGTACTTC.

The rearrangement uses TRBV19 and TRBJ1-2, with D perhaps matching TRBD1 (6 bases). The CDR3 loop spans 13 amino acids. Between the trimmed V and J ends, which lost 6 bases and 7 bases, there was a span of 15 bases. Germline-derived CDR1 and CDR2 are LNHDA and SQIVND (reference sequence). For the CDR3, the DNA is TGTGCCAGTAGAGGGGGGGGTCAGCGTGGCTACACCTTC. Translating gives CASRGGGQRGYTF.

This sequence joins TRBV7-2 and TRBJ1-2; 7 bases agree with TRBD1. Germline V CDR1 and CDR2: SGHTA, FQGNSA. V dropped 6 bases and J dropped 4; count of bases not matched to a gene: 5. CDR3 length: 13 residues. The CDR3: CASRATGAYGYTF. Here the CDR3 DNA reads TGTGCCAGCAGGGCTACAGGGGCCTATGGCTACACCTTC.

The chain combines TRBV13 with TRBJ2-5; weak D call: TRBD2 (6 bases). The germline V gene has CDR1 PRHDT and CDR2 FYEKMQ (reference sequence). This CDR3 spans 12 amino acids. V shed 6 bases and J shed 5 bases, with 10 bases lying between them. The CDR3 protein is CASRRAGETQYF. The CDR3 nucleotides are TGTGCCAGCAGGAGGGCGGGGGAGACCCAGTACTTC.

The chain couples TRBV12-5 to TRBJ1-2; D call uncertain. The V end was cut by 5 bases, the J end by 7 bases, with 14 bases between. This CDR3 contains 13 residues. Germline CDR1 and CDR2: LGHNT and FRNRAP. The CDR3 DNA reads TGTGCTAGTGGTGACGGGATTACGGCTGGCTACACCTTC. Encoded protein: CASGDGITAGYTF.

CDR3 DNA sequence: TGTGCCAGCAGCCCGAGGACAGGGGCAGAGTCACCCCTCCACTTT. It encodes CASSPRTGAESPLHF. The chain employs TRBV4-2 and TRBJ1-6, with TRBD1 matching 9 bases. With 4 bases clipped from V and 10 bases from J, the junction kept 8 bases outside the gene matches. The germline V gene encodes CDR1 LGHNA and CDR2 YNFKEQ. The CDR3 is 15 residues long.

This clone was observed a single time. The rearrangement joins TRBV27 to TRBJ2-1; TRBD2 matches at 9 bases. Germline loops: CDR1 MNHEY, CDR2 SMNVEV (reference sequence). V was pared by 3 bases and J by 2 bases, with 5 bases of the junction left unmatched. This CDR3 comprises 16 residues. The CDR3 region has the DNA TGTGCCAGCAGTTTTTTAGCTAGCGGGGCCTACAATGAGCAGTTCTTC. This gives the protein CASSFLASGAYNEQFF.

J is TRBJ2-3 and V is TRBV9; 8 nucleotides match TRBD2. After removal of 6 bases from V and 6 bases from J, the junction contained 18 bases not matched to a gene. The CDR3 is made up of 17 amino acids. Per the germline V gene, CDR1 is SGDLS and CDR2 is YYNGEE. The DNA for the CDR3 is TGTGCCAGCACCCCCGGGGGGGGATTTAGCTTCCGGGATACGCAGTATTTT. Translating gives CASTPGGGFSFRDTQYF.

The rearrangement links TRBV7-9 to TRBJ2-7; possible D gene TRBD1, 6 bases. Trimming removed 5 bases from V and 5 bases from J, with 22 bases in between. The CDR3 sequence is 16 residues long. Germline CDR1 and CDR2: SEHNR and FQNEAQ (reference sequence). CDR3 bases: TGTGCCAGCAGCCGCCGCAGGGGCGCGTCCGAAGACGAGCAGTACTTC. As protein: CASSRRRGASEDEQYF.

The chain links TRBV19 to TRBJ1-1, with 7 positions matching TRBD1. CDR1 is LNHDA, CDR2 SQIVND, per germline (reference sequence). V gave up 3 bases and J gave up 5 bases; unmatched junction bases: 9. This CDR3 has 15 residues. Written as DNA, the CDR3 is TGTGCCAGTAGTATTTCGGCAGGGGGGCAGACTGAAGCTTTCTTT. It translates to CASSISAGGQTEAFF.

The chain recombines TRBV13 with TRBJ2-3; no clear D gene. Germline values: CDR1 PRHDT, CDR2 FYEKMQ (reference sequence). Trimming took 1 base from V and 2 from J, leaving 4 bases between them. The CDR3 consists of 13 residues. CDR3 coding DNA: TGTGCCAGCAGCTTAGTCGTCACAGATACGCAGTATTTT. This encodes CASSLVVTDTQYF.

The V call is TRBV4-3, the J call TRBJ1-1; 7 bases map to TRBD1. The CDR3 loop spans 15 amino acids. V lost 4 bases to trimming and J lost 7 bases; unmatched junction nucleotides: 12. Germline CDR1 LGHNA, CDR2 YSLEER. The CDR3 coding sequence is TGCGCCAGCAGCCTGACCCCGGGACAGATATATGAAGCTTTCTTT. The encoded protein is CASSLTPGQIYEAFF.

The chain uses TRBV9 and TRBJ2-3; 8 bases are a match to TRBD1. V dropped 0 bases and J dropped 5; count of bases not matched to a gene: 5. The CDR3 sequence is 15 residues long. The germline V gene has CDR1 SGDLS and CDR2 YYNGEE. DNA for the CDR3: TGTGCCAGCAGCGTAGGCAGGGGGCGAAAAGATACGCAGTATTTT. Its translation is CASSVGRGRKDTQYF.

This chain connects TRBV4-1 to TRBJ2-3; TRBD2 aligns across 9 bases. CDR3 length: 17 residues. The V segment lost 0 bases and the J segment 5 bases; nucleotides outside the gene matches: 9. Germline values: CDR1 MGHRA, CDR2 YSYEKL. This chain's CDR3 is CASSQDESGGRVDTQYF. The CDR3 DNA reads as TGCGCCAGCAGCCAAGATGAGAGCGGGGGGCGGGTAGATACGCAGTATTTT.

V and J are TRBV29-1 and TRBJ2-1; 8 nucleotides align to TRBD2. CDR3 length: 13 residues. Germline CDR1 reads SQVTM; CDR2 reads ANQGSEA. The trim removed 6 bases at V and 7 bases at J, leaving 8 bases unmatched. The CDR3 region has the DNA TGCAGCGTCCCCGGACTAGCCCGGAATGAGCAGTTCTTC. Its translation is CSVPGLARNEQFF.

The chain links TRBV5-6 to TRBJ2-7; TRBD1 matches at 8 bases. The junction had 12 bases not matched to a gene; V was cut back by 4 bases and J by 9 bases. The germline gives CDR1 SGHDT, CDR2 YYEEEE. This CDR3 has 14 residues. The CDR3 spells CASSPSRTGWTQYF. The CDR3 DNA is TGTGCCAGCAGCCCGAGCCGGACAGGGTGGACGCAGTACTTC.

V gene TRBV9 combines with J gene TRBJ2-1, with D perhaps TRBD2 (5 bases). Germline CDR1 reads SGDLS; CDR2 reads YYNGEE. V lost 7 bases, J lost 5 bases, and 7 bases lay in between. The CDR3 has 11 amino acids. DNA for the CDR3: TGTGCCAGCCGGCGGGACAATGAGCAGTTCTTC. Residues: CASRRDNEQFF. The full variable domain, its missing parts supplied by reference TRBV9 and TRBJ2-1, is DSGVTQTPKHLITATGQRVTLRCSPRSGDLSVYWYQQSLDQGLQFLIQYYNGEERAKGNILERFSAQQFPDLHSELNLSSLELGDSALYFCASRRDNEQFFGPGTRLTVL.

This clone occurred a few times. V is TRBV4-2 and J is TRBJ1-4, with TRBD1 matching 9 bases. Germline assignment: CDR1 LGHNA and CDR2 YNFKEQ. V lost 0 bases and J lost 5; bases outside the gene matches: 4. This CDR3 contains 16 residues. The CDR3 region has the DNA TGTGCCAGCAGCCAAGAATCGGGGACAGGGAATGAAAAACTGTTTTTT. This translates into CASSQESGTGNEKLFF.

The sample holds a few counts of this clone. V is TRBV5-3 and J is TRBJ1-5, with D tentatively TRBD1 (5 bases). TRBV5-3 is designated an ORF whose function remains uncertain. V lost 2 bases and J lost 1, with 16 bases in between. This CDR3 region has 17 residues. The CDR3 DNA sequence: TGTGCCAGAAGCTTTGCGGCAGGGAAGGGGAGCAATCAGCCCCAGCATTTT. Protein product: CARSFAAGKGSNQPQHF.

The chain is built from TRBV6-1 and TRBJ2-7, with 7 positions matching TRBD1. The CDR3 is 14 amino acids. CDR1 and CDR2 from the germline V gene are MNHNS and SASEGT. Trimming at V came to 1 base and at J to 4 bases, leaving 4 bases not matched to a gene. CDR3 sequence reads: CASSEGPGQYEQYF. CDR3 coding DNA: TGTGCCAGCAGTGAAGGGCCGGGACAGTACGAGCAGTACTTC.

CDR3 sequence: CAWSVGDRRYEQYF. The CDR3 bases are TGTGCCTGGAGTGTAGGGGACAGAAGGTACGAGCAGTACTTC. The rearrangement links TRBV30 to TRBJ2-7; 7 bases map to TRBD1. The CDR3 has 14 residues. Unmatched junction bases numbered 6, after V lost 0 bases and J lost 4 bases. The germline gives CDR1 GTSNPN, CDR2 SVGIG (reference sequence).